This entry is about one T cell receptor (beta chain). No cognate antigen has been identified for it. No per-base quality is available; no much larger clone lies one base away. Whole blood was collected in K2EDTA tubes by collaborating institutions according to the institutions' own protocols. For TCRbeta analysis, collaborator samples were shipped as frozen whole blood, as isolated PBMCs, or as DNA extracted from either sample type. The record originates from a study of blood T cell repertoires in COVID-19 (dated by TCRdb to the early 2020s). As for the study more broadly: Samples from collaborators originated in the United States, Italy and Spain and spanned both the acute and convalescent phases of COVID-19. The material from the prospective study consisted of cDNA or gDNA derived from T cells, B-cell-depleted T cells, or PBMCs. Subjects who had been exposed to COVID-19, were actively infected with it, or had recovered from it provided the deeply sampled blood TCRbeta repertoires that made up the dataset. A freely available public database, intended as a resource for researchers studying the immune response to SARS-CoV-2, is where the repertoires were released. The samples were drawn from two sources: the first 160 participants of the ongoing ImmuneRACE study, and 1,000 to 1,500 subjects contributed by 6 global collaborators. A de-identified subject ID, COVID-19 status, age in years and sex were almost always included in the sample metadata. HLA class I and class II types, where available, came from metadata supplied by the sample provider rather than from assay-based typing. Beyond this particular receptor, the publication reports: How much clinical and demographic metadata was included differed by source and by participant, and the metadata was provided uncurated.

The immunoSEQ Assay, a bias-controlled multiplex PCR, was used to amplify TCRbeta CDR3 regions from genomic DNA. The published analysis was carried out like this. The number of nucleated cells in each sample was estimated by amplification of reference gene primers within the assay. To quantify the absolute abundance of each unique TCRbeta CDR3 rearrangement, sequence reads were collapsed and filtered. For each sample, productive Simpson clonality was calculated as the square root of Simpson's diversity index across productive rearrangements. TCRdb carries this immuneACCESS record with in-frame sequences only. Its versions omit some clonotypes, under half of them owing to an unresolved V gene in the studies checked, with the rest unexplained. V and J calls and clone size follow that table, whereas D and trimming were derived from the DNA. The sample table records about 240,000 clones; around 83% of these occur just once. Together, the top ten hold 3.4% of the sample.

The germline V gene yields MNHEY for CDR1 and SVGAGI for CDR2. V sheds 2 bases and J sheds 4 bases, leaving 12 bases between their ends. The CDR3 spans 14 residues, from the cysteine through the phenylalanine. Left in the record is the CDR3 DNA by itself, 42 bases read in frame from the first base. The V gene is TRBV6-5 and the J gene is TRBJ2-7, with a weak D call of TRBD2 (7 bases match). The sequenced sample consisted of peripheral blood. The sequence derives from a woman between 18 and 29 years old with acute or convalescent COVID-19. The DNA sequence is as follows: TGTGCCAGCAGTTACCGGGGGGCGGGGTACGAGCAGTACTTC. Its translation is CASSYRGAGYEQYF.